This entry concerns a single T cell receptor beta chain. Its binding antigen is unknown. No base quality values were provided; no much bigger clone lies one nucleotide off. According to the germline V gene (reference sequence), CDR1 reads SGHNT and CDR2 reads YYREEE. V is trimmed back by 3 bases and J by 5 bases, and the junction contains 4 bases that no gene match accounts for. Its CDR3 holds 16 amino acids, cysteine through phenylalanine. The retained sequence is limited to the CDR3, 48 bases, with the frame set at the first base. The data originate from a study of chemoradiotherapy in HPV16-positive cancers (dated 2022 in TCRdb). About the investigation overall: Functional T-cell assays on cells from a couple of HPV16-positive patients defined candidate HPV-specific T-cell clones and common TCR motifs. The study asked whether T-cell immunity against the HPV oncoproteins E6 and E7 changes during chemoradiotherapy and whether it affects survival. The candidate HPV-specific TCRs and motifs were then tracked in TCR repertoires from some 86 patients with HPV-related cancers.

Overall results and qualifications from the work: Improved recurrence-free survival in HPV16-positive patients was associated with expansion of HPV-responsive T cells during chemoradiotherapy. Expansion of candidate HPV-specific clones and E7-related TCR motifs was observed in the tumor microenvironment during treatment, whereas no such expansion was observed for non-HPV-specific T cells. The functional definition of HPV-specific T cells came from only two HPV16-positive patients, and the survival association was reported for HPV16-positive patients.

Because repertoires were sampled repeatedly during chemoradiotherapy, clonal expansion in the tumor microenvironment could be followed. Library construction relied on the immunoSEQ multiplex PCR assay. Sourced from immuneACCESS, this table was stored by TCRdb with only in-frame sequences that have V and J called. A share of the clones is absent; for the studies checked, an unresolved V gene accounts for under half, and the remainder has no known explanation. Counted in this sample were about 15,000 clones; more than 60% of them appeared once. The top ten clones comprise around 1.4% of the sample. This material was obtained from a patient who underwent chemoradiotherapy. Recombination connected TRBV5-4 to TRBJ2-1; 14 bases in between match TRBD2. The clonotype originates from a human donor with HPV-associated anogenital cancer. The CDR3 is CASSSGTSGGHNEQFF. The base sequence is TGTGCCAGCAGCTCCGGGACTAGCGGGGGCCACAATGAGCAGTTCTTC. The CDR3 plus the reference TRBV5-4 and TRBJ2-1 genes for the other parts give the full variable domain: ETGVTQSPTHLIKTRGQQVTLRCSSQSGHNTVSWYQQALGQGPQFIFQYYREEENGRGNFPPRFSGLQFPNYSSELNVNALELDDSALYLCASSSGTSGGHNEQFFGPGTRLTVL.